This TCR beta chain appears in the sequencing data of a study of T cell changes during pregnancy in multiple sclerosis. Using immunoSEQ multiplex PCR, the repertoire was profiled, and TCRdb retains in-frame clones only, with some absent. The data hold more than 55,000 clones, with more than 85% observed a single time. V gave up 1 base and J gave up 8 bases, with 14 bases separating them. The CDR3 has 13 amino acids. CDR1 and CDR2 from the germline V gene are GTSNPN and SVGIG (reference sequence). The rearrangement links TRBV30 to TRBJ1-1; TRBD1 is a possible D gene (5 bases). The specimen was peripheral blood, collected in the first trimester of pregnancy. The receptor was isolated from a female donor with multiple sclerosis, enrolled in a pregnancy study. This CDR3 reads CAWSAGGDSEAFF. The CDR3, as DNA: TGTGCCTGGAGTGCTGGAGGGGATTCGGAAGCTTTCTTT.